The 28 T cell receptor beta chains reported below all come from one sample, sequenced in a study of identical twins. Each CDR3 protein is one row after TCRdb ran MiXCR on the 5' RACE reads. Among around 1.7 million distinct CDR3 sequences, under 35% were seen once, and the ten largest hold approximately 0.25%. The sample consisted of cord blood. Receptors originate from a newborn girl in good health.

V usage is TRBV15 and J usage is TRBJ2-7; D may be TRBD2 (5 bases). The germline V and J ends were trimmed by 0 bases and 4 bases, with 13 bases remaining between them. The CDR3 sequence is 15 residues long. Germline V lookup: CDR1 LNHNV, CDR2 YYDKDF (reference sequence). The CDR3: CATSRDGTRTYEQYF. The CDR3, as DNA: TGTGCCACCAGCAGAGATGGAACTAGGACTTACGAGCAGTACTTC. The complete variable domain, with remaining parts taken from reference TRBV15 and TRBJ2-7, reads DAMVIQNPRYQVTQFGKPVTLSCSQTLNHNVMYWYQQKSSQAPKLLFHYYDKDFNNEADTPDNFQSRRPNTSFCFLDIRSPGLGDTAMYLCATSRDGTRTYEQYFGPGTRLTVT.

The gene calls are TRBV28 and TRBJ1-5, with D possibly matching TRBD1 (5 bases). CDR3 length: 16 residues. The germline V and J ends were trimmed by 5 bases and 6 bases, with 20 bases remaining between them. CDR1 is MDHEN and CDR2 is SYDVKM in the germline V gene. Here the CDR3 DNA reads TGTGCCAGCAGTCCCACGACTCGGGGCGCGTTTCAGCCCCAGCATTTT. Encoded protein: CASSPTTRGAFQPQHF.

This chain's CDR3 is CASSESWGYSGNTIYF. The CDR3 DNA is TGTGCCAGCAGTGAAAGCTGGGGCTACTCTGGAAACACCATATATTTT. V gene TRBV6-1 combines with J gene TRBJ1-3; D may be TRBD1 (5 bases). This CDR3 region has 16 residues. Germline V lookup: CDR1 MNHNS, CDR2 SASEGT. V was clipped by 2 bases and J by 0 bases, with 11 bases between them.

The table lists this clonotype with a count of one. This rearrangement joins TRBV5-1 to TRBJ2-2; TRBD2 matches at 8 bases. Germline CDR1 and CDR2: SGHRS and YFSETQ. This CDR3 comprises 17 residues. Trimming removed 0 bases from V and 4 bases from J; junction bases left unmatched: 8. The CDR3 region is CASSLVASGLTTGELFF. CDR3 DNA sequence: TGCGCCAGCAGCTTGGTAGCTAGCGGGCTTACCACCGGGGAGCTGTTTTTT.

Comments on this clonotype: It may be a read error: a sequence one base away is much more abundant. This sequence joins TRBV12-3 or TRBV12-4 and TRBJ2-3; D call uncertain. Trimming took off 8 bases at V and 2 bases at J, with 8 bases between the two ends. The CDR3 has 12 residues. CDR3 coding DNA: TGTGCCAGCGTCAGACCCACAGATACGCAGTATTTT. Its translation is CASVRPTDTQYF.

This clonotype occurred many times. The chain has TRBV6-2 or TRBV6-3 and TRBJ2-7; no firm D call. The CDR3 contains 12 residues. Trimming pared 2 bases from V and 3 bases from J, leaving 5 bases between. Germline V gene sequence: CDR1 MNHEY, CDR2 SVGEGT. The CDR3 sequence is CASSYQVYEQYF. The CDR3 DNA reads TGTGCCAGCAGTTACCAAGTCTACGAGCAGTACTTC.

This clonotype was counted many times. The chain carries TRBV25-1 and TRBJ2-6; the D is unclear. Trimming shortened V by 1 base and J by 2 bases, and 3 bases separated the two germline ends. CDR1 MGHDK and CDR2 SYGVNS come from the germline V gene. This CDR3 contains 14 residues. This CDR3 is CASSESPGANVLTF. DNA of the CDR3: TGTGCCAGCAGTGAATCTCCTGGGGCCAACGTCCTGACTTTC.

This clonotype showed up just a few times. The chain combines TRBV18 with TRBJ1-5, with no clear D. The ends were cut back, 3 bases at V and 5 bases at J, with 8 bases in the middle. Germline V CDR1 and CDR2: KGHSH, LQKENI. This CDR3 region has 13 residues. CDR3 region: CASSPSRDQPQHF. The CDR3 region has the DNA TGTGCCAGCTCACCGTCTAGGGATCAGCCCCAGCATTTT.

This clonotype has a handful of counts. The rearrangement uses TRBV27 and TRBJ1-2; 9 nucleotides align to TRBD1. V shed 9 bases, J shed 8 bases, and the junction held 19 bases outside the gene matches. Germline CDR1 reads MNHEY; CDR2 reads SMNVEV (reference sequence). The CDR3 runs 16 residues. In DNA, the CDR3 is TGTGCCAGTACCGACAGGGGGAAGATGAATAGATCAGGCTACACCTTC. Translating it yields CASTDRGKMNRSGYTF.

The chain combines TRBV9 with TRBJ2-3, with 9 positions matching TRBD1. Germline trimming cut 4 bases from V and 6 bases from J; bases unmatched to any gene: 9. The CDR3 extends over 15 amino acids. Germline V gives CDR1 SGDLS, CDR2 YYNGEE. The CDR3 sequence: CASSIHGTGLDTQYF. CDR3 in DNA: TGTGCCAGCAGCATACACGGGACAGGGTTGGATACGCAGTATTTT.

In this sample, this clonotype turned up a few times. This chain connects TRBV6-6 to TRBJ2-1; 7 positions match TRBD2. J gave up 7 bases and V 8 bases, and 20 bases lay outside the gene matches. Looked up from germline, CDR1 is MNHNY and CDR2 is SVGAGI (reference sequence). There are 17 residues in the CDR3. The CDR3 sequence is CASRERYVSSGRNEQFF. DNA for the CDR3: TGTGCCAGCCGCGAAAGATATGTGTCTAGCGGCAGGAATGAGCAGTTCTTC.

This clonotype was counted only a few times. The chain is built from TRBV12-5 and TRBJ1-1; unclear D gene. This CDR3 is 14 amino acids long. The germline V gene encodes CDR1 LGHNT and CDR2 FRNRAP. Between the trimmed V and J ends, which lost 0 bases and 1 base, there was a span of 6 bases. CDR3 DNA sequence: TGTGCTAGTGGTTTGGTAAGGGAGAACACTGAAGCTTTCTTT. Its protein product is CASGLVRENTEAFF.

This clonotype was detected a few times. CDR3 DNA: TGTGCCAGCAGTTACGGGCAGGGAGGAAACATTCAGTACTTC. This translates into CASSYGQGGNIQYF. This chain links TRBV27 with TRBJ2-4; TRBD2 is a possible D gene (6 bases). Trimming left V 4 bases short and J 6 bases short, with 13 bases between. There are 14 residues in the CDR3. Germline V gives CDR1 MNHEY, CDR2 SMNVEV (reference sequence).

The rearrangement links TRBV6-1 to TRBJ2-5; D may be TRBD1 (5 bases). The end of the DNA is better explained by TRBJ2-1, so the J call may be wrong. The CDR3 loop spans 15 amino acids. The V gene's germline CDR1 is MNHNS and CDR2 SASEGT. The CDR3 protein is CASSGSDSSQETQFF. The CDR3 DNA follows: TGTGCCAGCAGTGGAAGCGACAGTTCCCAAGAGACCCAGTTCTTC.

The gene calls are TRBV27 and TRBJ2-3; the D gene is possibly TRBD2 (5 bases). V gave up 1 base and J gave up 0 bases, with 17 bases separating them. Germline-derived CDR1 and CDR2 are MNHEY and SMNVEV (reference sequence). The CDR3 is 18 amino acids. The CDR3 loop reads CASSLFRGGGSSTDTQYF. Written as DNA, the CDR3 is TGTGCCAGCAGTTTATTCCGGGGTGGTGGGTCTAGCACAGATACGCAGTATTTT.

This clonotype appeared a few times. CDR3 sequence reads: CASSLRYRGNQPQHF. CDR3 coding DNA: TGTGCCAGCAGTCTTCGATACAGGGGCAATCAGCCCCAGCATTTT. The chain couples TRBV28 to TRBJ1-5, with a weak D call TRBD1 (6 bases). Trimming cost V 5 bases and J 2 bases, with 13 bases left between them. This CDR3 contains 15 residues. Germline-derived CDR1 and CDR2 are MDHEN and SYDVKM.

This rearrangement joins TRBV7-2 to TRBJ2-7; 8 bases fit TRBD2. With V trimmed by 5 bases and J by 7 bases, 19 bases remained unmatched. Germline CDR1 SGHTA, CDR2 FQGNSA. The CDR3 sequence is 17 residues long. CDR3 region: CASSMETSAFSYNEQYF. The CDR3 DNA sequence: TGTGCCAGCAGCATGGAGACTAGCGCTTTCTCCTACAATGAGCAGTACTTC.

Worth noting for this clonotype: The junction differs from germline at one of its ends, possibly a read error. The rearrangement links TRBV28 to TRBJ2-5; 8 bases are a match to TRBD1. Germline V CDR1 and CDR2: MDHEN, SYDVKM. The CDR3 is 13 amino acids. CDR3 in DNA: TGTGCCAGCAGTTTCCCGACAGGGGAGATCCAGTACTTC. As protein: CASSFPTGEIQYF.

CDR3 protein: CASSPRAQWMNTEAFF. As DNA, the CDR3 is TGTGCCAGCAGCCCAAGGGCACAATGGATGAACACTGAAGCTTTCTTT. The rearrangement links TRBV7-9 to TRBJ1-1; no clear D. The CDR3 is 16 amino acids. CDR1 is SEHNR, CDR2 FQNEAQ, per germline (reference sequence). V was shortened by 5 bases and J by 0 bases, with 16 bases between the two germline ends.

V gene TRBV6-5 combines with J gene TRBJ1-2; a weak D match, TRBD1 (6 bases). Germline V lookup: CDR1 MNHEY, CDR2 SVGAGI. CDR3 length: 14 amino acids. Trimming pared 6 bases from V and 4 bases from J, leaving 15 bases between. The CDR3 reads CASSSSTGSYGYTF. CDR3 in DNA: TGTGCCAGCAGCTCCTCGACAGGAAGCTATGGCTACACCTTC.

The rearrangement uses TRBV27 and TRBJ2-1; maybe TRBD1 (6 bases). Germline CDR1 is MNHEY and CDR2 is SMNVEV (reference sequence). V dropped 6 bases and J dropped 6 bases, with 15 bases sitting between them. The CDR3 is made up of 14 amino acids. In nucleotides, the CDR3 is TGTGCCAGCAGACGGACCGGGACAACCAATGAGCAGTTCTTC. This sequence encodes CASRRTGTTNEQFF.

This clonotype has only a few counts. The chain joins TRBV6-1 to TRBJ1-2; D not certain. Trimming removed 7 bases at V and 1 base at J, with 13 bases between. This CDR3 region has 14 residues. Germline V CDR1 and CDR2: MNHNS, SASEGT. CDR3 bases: TGTGCCAGCACCCCGAGGGCAGTTAACTATGGCTACACCTTC. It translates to CASTPRAVNYGYTF.

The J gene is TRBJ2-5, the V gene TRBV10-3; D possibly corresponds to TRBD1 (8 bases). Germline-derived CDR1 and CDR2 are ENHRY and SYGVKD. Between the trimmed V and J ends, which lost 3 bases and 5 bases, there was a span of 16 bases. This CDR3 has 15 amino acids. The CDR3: CAISDLTGEGETQYF. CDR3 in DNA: TGTGCCATCAGTGACCTGACAGGGGAGGGGGAGACCCAGTACTTC.

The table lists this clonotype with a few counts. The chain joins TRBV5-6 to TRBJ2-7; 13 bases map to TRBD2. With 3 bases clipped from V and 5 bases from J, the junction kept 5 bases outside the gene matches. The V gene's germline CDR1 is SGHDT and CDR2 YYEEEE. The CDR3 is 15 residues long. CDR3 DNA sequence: TGTGCCAGCAGCTATCGAACTAGCGGGAGGGACGAGCAGTACTTC. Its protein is CASSYRTSGRDEQYF.

CDR3 DNA: TGTGCCAGCAGCTCGGTAGCGGGAGTGCTACACAATGAGCAGTTCTTC. Protein sequence: CASSSVAGVLHNEQFF. The chain couples TRBV7-8 to TRBJ2-1; 9 bases fit TRBD2. Germline V gene lookup returns CDR1 SGHVS and CDR2 FQNEAQ. The CDR3 runs to 16 residues. The V segment lost 4 bases and the J segment 5 bases; nucleotides outside the gene matches: 9.

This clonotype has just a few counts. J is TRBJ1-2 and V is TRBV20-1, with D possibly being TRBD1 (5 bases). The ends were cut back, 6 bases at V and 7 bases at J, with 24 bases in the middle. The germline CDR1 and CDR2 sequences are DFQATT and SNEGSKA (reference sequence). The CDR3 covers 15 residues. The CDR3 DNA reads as TGCAGTGCCCGGGGCTGGGACGGCGGATTCCTTGGCTACACCTTC. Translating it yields CSARGWDGGFLGYTF.

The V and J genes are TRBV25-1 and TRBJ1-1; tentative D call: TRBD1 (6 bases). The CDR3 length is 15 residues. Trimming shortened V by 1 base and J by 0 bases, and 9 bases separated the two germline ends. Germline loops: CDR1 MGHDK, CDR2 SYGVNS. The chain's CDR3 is CASSEWTALNTEAFF. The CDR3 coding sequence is TGTGCCAGCAGTGAATGGACAGCATTGAACACTGAAGCTTTCTTT.

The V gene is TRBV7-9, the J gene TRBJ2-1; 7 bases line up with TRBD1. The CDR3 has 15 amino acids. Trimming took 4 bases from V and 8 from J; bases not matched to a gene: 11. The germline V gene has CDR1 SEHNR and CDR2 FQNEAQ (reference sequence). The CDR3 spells CASSSDRRPRHEQFF. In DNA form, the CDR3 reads TGTGCCAGCAGCTCGGACAGGCGCCCTCGGCATGAGCAGTTCTTC. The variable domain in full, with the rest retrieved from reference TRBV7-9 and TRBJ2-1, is DTGVSQNPRHKITKRGQNVTFRCDPISEHNRLYWYRQTLGQGPEFLTYFQNEAQLEKSRLLSDRFSAERPKGSFSTLEIQRTEQGDSAMYLCASSSDRRPRHEQFFGPGTRLTVL.